The present T cell receptor (beta chain) was sequenced within a study of blood T cell repertoires in COVID-19. The CDR3 covers 14 residues. The germline V and J ends were trimmed by 2 bases and 1 base, with 8 bases remaining between them. The V gene's germline CDR1 is SNHLY and CDR2 FYNNEI. The data were produced by immunoSEQ multiplex PCR, yet TCRdb's version contains in-frame clones alone and is incomplete. The sample carries just over 300,000 clones, around 90% recorded once. The source material was PBMCs or T cells enriched from blood (not recorded which). This receptor was obtained from a woman in her late teens or twenties with acute COVID-19. The rearrangement links TRBV2 to TRBJ1-1; D ambiguous. The CDR3 sequence: CASSENSGNTEAFF. The CDR3 DNA follows: TGTGCCAGCAGTGAAAATTCCGGGAACACTGAAGCTTTCTTT. The entire variable domain, with the rest obtained from reference TRBV2 and TRBJ1-1, is as follows: EPEVTQTPSHQVTQMGQEVILRCVPISNHLYFYWYRQILGQKVEFLVSFYNNEISEKSEIFDDQFSVERPDGSNFTLKIRSTKLEDSAMYFCASSENSGNTEAFFGQGTRLTVV.